These T cell receptor beta chains were read from a single sample in a study of blood T cell repertoires in COVID-19. TCRdb's table, derived via immunoSEQ multiplex PCR, lists solely in-frame clones and lacks some. The sample carries fewer than 350,000 clones, 86% recorded once. The material sequenced was peripheral blood. These receptors were taken from a woman aged 25 to 45 who had recovered from COVID-19. CDR3s include the opening cysteine and the closing phenylalanine or tryptophan. The order of the fields is CDR3 length, clone size, V gene, J gene, D gene, CDR3 DNA, CDR3 protein. The D gene is left open where the match is weak. Size is omitted from some rows. Given values are once, few, many or a class for expanded clones.

16,.,TRBV28,TRBJ2-5,TRBD1,TGTGCCGTTCGGCCGCACGGGACAGGCGGTGGAGAGACCCAGTACTTC,CAVRPHGTGGGETQYF
15,few,TRBV7-2,TRBJ1-2,TRBD1,TGTGCCAGCAGCTTAAAACCCCAGGGGGCAGATAGCTACACCTTC,CASSLKPQGADSYTF
18,.,TRBV2,TRBJ2-5,.,TGTGCCAGCAGCTCAGGGCTTCGCGCCATTAGCAGGCAAGAGACCCAGTACTTC,CASSSGLRAISRQETQYF
14,.,TRBV7-6,TRBJ1-5,.,TGTGCCAGCAGCTTGGGGCAGAGCAATCAGCCCCAGCATTTT,CASSLGQSNQPQHF
12,.,TRBV12-3/TRBV12-4,TRBJ2-1,.,TGTGCCAGCAGTTTCCTAGGAAATGAGCAGTTCTTC,CASSFLGNEQFF
15,.,TRBV3-1/TRBV3-2,TRBJ1-6,TRBD1,TGTGCCAGCAGCCAACGCGACAGGGGTAATTCACCCCTCCACTTT,CASSQRDRGNSPLHF
12,few,TRBV6-1,TRBJ1-2,.,TGTGCCAGCAGTGATGACTCCTATGGCTACACCTTC,CASSDDSYGYTF
13,.,TRBV19,TRBJ1-1,.,TGTGCCAGTAGTGCCACTCAAAACACTGAAGCTTTCTTT,CASSATQNTEAFF
16,.,TRBV7-3,TRBJ2-3,TRBD2,TGTGCCAGCAGCTTAATGGCTAGCGGGCCCACAGATACGCAGTATTTT,CASSLMASGPTDTQYF
10,.,TRBV20-1,TRBJ2-5,.,TGCAGTGCTACAGGGGAGACCCAGTACTTC,CSATGETQYF
14,.,TRBV5-6,TRBJ2-5,.,TGTGCCAGCAGCTTCATGACTAGTGAAGAGACCCAGTACTTC,CASSFMTSEETQYF
18,.,TRBV7-3,TRBJ2-3,.,TGTGCCAGCAGCTCAACCACACCCGGGAGCTTCAGCACAGATACGCAGTATTTT,CASSSTTPGSFSTDTQYF
16,once,TRBV11-3,TRBJ2-1,TRBD2,TGTGCCAGCAGCCCGCTAGGCGGGAGACCGTACAATGAGCAGTTCTTC,CASSPLGGRPYNEQFF
14,.,TRBV6-5,TRBJ1-1,.,TGTGCCAGCAGTCCGTGGACAGAAAACACTGAAGCTTTCTTT,CASSPWTENTEAFF
12,.,TRBV10-3,TRBJ2-3,.,TGTGCCATCGGACTCCCGGGGGATACGCAGTATTTT,CAIGLPGDTQYF
13,.,TRBV28,TRBJ1-2,.,TGTGCCAGCAGTTCGACAGTTGTCTATGGCTACACCTTC,CASSSTVVYGYTF
16,.,TRBV5-4,TRBJ2-5,TRBD2,TGTGCCAGCAGCTTGGTAGCGGGAGGTGGGGGAGAGACCCAGTACTTC,CASSLVAGGGGETQYF
15,.,TRBV3-1/TRBV3-2,TRBJ1-3,.,TGTGCCAGCAGCCAAGATCGGACACCAGGAAACACCATATATTTT,CASSQDRTPGNTIYF
15,.,TRBV20-1,TRBJ2-1,TRBD2,TGCAGTGCTAGTGGCGGGAGGAGATCCTACAATGAGCAGTTCTTC,CSASGGRRSYNEQFF
13,once,TRBV4-1,TRBJ1-2,TRBD1,TGCGCCAGCAGCCTCTGGACAGGGGATGGCTACACCTTC,CASSLWTGDGYTF
13,.,TRBV12-3/TRBV12-4,TRBJ2-7,.,TGTGCCAGCAGCCCCGGGGACATCTACGAGCAGTACTTC,CASSPGDIYEQYF
14,.,TRBV6-5,TRBJ1-2,.,TGTGCCAGGGACCAGAGGGGGGGAGTCTATGGCTACACCTTC,CARDQRGGVYGYTF
13,.,TRBV28,TRBJ2-5,.,TGTGCCAGCAGCCGGTCCCGGAGGGAGACCCAGTACTTC,CASSRSRRETQYF
19,.,TRBV9,TRBJ2-3,TRBD2,TGTGCCAGCAGCGTGGGCTTCGGGACTAGCGGGATGGGCACAGATACGCAGTATTTT,CASSVGFGTSGMGTDTQYF
14,few,TRBV5-1,TRBJ1-1,.,TGCGCCAGCAGCCCCTCGACAGGTTACACTGAAGCTTTCTTT,CASSPSTGYTEAFF
17,.,TRBV9,TRBJ2-1,TRBD2,TGTGCCAGCAGCGCCGGATCCGGGACTAGCGGCAACAATGAGCAGTTCTTC,CASSAGSGTSGNNEQFF
16,.,TRBV5-1,TRBJ2-2,TRBD1,TGCGCCAGCAGCTTGGCTCCGACAGGGGCCACCGGGGAGCTGTTTTTT,CASSLAPTGATGELFF
15,.,TRBV27,TRBJ1-5,.,TGTGCCAGCAGTATTAGGGGGGGGGCGAATCAGCCCCAGCATTTT,CASSIRGGANQPQHF
16,.,TRBV5-8,TRBJ2-2,TRBD1,TGTGCCAGCAGCTCCGGGACAGGAACGAACACCGGGGAGCTGTTTTTT,CASSSGTGTNTGELFF
15,.,TRBV6-5,TRBJ2-7,.,TGTGCCAGCAGTCCACAGGGGAGGAGGGCCTACGAGCAGTACTTC,CASSPQGRRAYEQYF
12,.,TRBV10-3,TRBJ1-2,.,TGTGCCATCGGTGGTCGGAGTGGCGGCTACACCTTC,CAIGGRSGGYTF
14,.,TRBV27,TRBJ1-5,.,TGTGCCAGCAGTTTACGAGGGGGGGGTCCGCCCCAGCATTTT,CASSLRGGGPPQHF
13,few,TRBV7-9,TRBJ1-5,.,TGTGCCAGCAGCTTAGGTTCGAGGCAGCCCCAGCATTTT,CASSLGSRQPQHF